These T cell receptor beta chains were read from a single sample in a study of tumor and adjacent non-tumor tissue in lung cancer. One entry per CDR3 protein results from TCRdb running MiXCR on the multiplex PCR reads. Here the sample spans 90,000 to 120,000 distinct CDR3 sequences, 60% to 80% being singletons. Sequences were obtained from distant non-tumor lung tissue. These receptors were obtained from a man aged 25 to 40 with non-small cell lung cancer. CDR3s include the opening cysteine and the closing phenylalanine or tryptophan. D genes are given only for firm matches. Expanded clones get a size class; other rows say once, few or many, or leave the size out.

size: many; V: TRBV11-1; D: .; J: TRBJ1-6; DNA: TGTGCCAGCAGCTTAGATGCAGCCCCGGAGAATCCCCTCCACTTT; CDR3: CASSLDAAPENPLHF
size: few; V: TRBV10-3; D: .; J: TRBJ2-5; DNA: TGTGCCATCAGTGAGACTCTCAGCCAAGAGACCCAGTACTTC; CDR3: CAISETLSQETQYF
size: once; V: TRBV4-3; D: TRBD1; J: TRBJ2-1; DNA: TGCGCCAGCACTCATGGGACAGGGGGAGTCAATGAGCAGTTCTTC; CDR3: CASTHGTGGVNEQFF
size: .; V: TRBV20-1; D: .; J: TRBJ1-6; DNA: TGCAGTGCTAGAGAAGTTGGAAATTTACCCATCCACTTT; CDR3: CSAREVGNLPIHF
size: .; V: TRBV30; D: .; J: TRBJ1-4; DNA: TGTGCCTGCAGTAAGAAGACAACTAATGAAAAACTGTTTTTT; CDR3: CACSKKTTNEKLFF
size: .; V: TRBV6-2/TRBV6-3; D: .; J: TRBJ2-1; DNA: TGTGCCAGCAGTTACTCCGGCGAGGGGGTGGTAAATGAACAGTTCTTC; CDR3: CASSYSGEGVVNEQFF
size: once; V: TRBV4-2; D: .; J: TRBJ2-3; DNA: TGTGCCAGCAGCCAGGATGTCACAAATACGCAGTATTTT; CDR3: CASSQDVTNTQYF
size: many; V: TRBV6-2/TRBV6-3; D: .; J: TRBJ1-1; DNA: TGTGCCAGCAGCAAAACCAGGGAGGGAGGAAGTGAAGCTTTCTTT; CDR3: CASSKTREGGSEAFF
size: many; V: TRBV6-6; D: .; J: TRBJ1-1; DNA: TGTGCCAGCAGTTCCCAGGGGTACACTGAAGCTTTCTTT; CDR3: CASSSQGYTEAFF
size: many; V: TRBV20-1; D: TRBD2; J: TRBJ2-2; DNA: TGCAGTGCCCGACAGGCTCGCGGGGGGGCCTTATACACCGGGGAGCTGTTTTTT; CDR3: CSARQARGGALYTGELFF
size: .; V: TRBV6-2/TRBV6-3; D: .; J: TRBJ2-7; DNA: TGTGCCAGCAGTGTCTACTCGGCCGATAACTACGAGCAGTACTTC; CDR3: CASSVYSADNYEQYF
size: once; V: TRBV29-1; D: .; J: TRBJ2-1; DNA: TGCAGCGCCCTACGGGCAGACAAAGAGCAGTTATTC; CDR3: CSALRADKEQLF
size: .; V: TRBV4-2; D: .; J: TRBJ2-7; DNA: TGTACCAGCAGCCTCGCGACTATCAGAGGGCCCGAGCAGTACTTC; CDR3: CTSSLATIRGPEQYF